A selection of T cell receptor beta chains follows, all from one sample in a study of regulatory T cells in long-lasting Graves disease. TCRdb called the multiplex PCR reads again in MiXCR, with one record for every CDR3 protein. Among hundreds of thousands of distinct CDR3 sequences, roughly a sixth were seen once, and the ten largest hold 22%. Material: peripheral blood mononuclear cells (PBMCs), obtained at new diagnosis, from a patient treated with antithyroid drugs. The receptors were gathered from a female donor with Graves disease. Both conserved end residues are part of each CDR3. D genes are given only for firm matches. Size tells how often a clone was seen (once, few, many) or the class of an expanded clone, and some rows leave it out.

J	size	V	D	DNA	CDR3
TRBJ1-1	few	TRBV7-9	-	TGTGCCAGCAGACCCCCGGGCAGTTTTGTCACTGAAGCTTTCTTT	CASRPPGSFVTEAFF
TRBJ2-1	-	TRBV11-3	TRBD2	TGTGCCAGCAGCTTAGTGACTAGCGGGCCGCCTGGGTTCTTC	CASSLVTSGPPGFF
TRBJ1-5	-	TRBV12-3/TRBV12-4	-	TGTGCCAGCAGTTTAGGTCGAAGTGAAGGGCAGCCCCAGCATTTT	CASSLGRSEGQPQHF
TRBJ1-4	-	TRBV27	-	TGTGCCAGCAGTTTCGGACCGGCGGACGAAAAACTGTTTTTT	CASSFGPADEKLFF
TRBJ2-3	many	TRBV7-3	-	TGTGCCAGCAGTCCACGGGCCCAGAGCACAGATACGCAGTATTTT	CASSPRAQSTDTQYF
TRBJ1-1	many	TRBV5-4	TRBD1	TGTGCCAGCACCCGACAGGGGGCGTATACTGAAGCTTTCTTT	CASTRQGAYTEAFF
TRBJ2-3	few	TRBV12-5	-	TGTGCTAGTGGTTTGGTACCCAGGTCAGATACGCAGTATTTT	CASGLVPRSDTQYF
TRBJ2-7	-	TRBV15	-	TGTGCCACCAGCAGAGATAGGGATATCGACGAGCAGTACTTC	CATSRDRDIDEQYF
TRBJ1-2	many	TRBV7-9	-	TGTGCCAGCAGCTTAGATCTGGGGTTAAGACCTTATGGCTACACCTTC	CASSLDLGLRPYGYTF
TRBJ1-2	once	TRBV16	TRBD1	TGTGCCAGCAGCCAATATCAATCGGGGACAGGGGCACAAACTAACTATGGCTACACCTTC	CASSQYQSGTGAQTNYGYTF
TRBJ2-3	many	TRBV11-2	TRBD1	TGTGCCAGCAGCTTAGACAGGGGGTATACAGATACGCAGTATTTT	CASSLDRGYTDTQYF
TRBJ1-2	-	TRBV28	-	TGTGCCAGCAGGCCCGCTGGCCTCTATGGCTACACCTTC	CASRPAGLYGYTF
TRBJ2-7	-	TRBV20-1	TRBD1	TGCAGTGCTAGAGATCTGGGGGACAGCCCCTACGAGCAGTACTTC	CSARDLGDSPYEQYF
TRBJ1-1	many	TRBV20-1	TRBD1	TGCAGTGCCCACGACAGGGTGAACACTGAAGCTTTCTTT	CSAHDRVNTEAFF
TRBJ2-1	many	TRBV18	-	TGTGCCAGCTCACCACCGGCGGGCAATGAGCAGTTCTTC	CASSPPAGNEQFF
TRBJ2-5	few	TRBV12-3/TRBV12-4	-	TGTGCCAGCAGTATGGGACAATACCAAGAGACCCAGTACTTC	CASSMGQYQETQYF
TRBJ2-5	many	TRBV10-3	-	TGTGCCATCAGTTCCGGGACTGTAAGAAGGACCCAGTACTTC	CAISSGTVRRTQYF
TRBJ1-4	many	TRBV12-3/TRBV12-4	-	TGTGCCAGCACCCCCCGTTGGAGGGGGGAACTGTTTTTT	CASTPRWRGELFF
TRBJ2-3	many	TRBV7-2	-	TGTGCCAGCAGCTTAGCTGGGCCCCTAGGCAGGGAGGCGCAGTATTTT	CASSLAGPLGREAQYF
TRBJ2-1	many	TRBV29-1	-	TGCAGCGTTGAGGGGGACCGCATCAATGAGCAGTTCTTC	CSVEGDRINEQFF
TRBJ2-1	-	TRBV5-4	-	TGTGCCAGCAGCTTGGTACAGGGAAAGGGCAATGAGCAGTTCTTC	CASSLVQGKGNEQFF
TRBJ1-1	-	TRBV29-1	-	TGCAGCGTTGCTGGCGGGAACACTGAAGCTTTCTTT	CSVAGGNTEAFF
TRBJ2-7	-	TRBV28	TRBD2	TGTGCCAGCAGTTTACCCCTTTTAGGACTTAGCGGGACTCGGTACGAGCAGTACTTC	CASSLPLLGLSGTRYEQYF
TRBJ1-5	many	TRBV11-2	TRBD1	TGTGCCAGCAGCCGGACAGGCTCCGATCAGCCCCAGCATTTT	CASSRTGSDQPQHF
TRBJ1-1	few	TRBV12-3/TRBV12-4	-	TGTGCCAGCGAAGGCGGGACTGAAGCTTTCTTT	CASEGGTEAFF
TRBJ2-1	-	TRBV11-2	-	TGTGCCAGCAGCTTAGAATACCCCTCGGGGAATGAGCAGTTCTTC	CASSLEYPSGNEQFF
TRBJ2-5	many	TRBV10-3	-	TGTGCCATCAGTGAGGGACAGAGGGAGACCCAGTACTTC	CAISEGQRETQYF
TRBJ2-1	many	TRBV7-2	TRBD2	TGTGCCAGCAGCCTCGGGACTAGCGGCTACAATGAGCAGTTCTTC	CASSLGTSGYNEQFF
TRBJ2-1	many	TRBV27	TRBD2	TGTGCCAGCAGTTCAAGACTAGCGGGGCACTACAATGAGCAGTTCTTC	CASSSRLAGHYNEQFF
TRBJ1-2	many	TRBV2	-	TGTGCCAGCAGTGCCAGGGGCTATGGCTACACCTTC	CASSARGYGYTF